Presented here are 19 T cell receptor beta chains from one specimen sequenced in a study of control samples from healthy donors and cancer patients. The table came from immunoSEQ multiplex PCR; TCRdb's copy has only in-frame clones and leaves some out. The data hold 200,000 or so clones, with 90% to 95% observed a single time. Sequencing was carried out using blood. Every receptor here comes from a man over 45 in good health.

This chain links TRBV19 with TRBJ2-6, with 7 bases fitting TRBD2. The CDR3 covers 18 residues. Germline CDR1 is LNHDA and CDR2 is SQIVND (reference sequence). V trimming: 4 bases; J trimming: 5 bases; junction bases outside the gene matches: 14. The CDR3 sequence: CASSREGRGGLWANVLTF. As DNA, the CDR3 is TGTGCCAGTAGTAGGGAGGGGCGCGGGGGACTCTGGGCCAACGTCCTGACTTTC.

V and J are TRBV19 and TRBJ2-3; D call uncertain. This CDR3 has 12 amino acids. Trimming took 9 bases from V and 4 from J, leaving 11 bases between them. The germline gives CDR1 LNHDA, CDR2 SQIVND (reference sequence). CDR3 amino acids: CARTKSADTQYF. As DNA, the CDR3 is TGTGCCAGGACCAAAAGCGCAGATACGCAGTATTTT.

V gene TRBV28 combines with J gene TRBJ1-2; D uncertain. Trimming removed 6 bases from V and 6 bases from J, with 17 bases in between. This CDR3 contains 14 residues. Germline assignment: CDR1 MDHEN and CDR2 SYDVKM. CDR3 in DNA: TGTGCCAGCAGCCTTACGTCGGGAGTTGATGGCTACACCTTC. Its translation: CASSLTSGVDGYTF.

Written as DNA, the CDR3 is TGTGCCAGCAGCCTTGGGACAAAGTACGAGCAGTACTTC. Its translation is CASSLGTKYEQYF. The chain joins TRBV28 to TRBJ2-7, with a weak D call TRBD1 (6 bases). The CDR3 has 13 amino acids. Germline values: CDR1 MDHEN, CDR2 SYDVKM. V lost 6 bases, J lost 4 bases, and 13 bases lay in between.

The count of this clone is one. This chain connects TRBV28 to TRBJ1-1, with no clear D. V was clipped by 6 bases and J by 0 bases, with 8 bases between them. This CDR3 has 13 residues. In germline, CDR1 is MDHEN, CDR2 SYDVKM. CDR3 nucleotides: TGTGCCAGCAGCCGCACAATGAACACTGAAGCTTTCTTT. It translates to CASSRTMNTEAFF.

The rearrangement uses TRBV28 and TRBJ1-3, with D possibly being TRBD1 (5 bases). V lost 3 bases to trimming and J lost 1 base, with 7 bases between them. Germline CDR1 and CDR2: MDHEN and SYDVKM. The CDR3 loop spans 14 amino acids. The CDR3 loop is CASSLGGSGNTIYF. The CDR3 DNA is TGTGCCAGCAGTTTGGGGGGGTCTGGAAACACCATATATTTT.

The chain carries TRBV21-1 and TRBJ1-4. TRBV21-1 is deemed a pseudogene. The CDR3 sequence is 16 residues long. The CDR3 DNA is TGTGCCAGCGGAAGGTCTCTTACCACAACTAATGAAAAACTGTTTTTT. Translation: CASGRSLTTTNEKLFF.

The chain links TRBV28 to TRBJ1-5; 10 positions match TRBD1. The CDR3 covers 15 residues. CDR1 is MDHEN, CDR2 SYDVKM, per germline. The trim removed 5 bases at V and 9 bases at J, leaving 10 bases unmatched. The CDR3 is CASSKRDRGWAPQHF. The CDR3 bases are TGTGCCAGCAGTAAACGGGACAGGGGATGGGCGCCCCAGCATTTT. Full variable domain (remainder filled in from reference TRBV28 and TRBJ1-5): DVKVTQSSRYLVKRTGEKVFLECVQDMDHENMFWYRQDPGLGLRLIYFSYDVKMKEKGDIPEGYSVSREKKERFSLILESASTNQTSMYLCASSKRDRGWAPQHFGDGTRLSIL.

The V and J genes are TRBV5-1 and TRBJ2-2; D might be TRBD1 or TRBD2, each matching 5 bases. Trimming removed 6 bases at V and 1 base at J, with 13 bases between. Per the germline V gene, CDR1 is SGHRS and CDR2 is YFSETQ. CDR3 length: 15 residues. CDR3 sequence: CASNRDHRNTGELFF. The CDR3 nucleotides are TGCGCCAGCAACCGGGACCACCGGAACACCGGGGAGCTGTTTTTT.

V usage is TRBV2 and J usage is TRBJ1-2, with D hard to call. The CDR3 runs to 12 residues. The germline CDR1 and CDR2 sequences are SNHLY and FYNNEI. The CDR3 bases are TGTGCGAGCCAAGATGAGGGTAGGGGCTACACCTTC. Its translation is CASQDEGRGYTF.

V usage is TRBV7-2 and J usage is TRBJ2-2; 9 bases are shared with TRBD2. From germline, CDR1 is SGHTA and CDR2 FQGNSA. This CDR3 is 16 amino acids long. Trimming cost V 0 bases and J 5 bases; bases outside gene matches: 4. The CDR3 is CASSLAGTSRTGELFF. CDR3 DNA: TGTGCCAGCAGCTTAGCAGGGACTAGCCGGACCGGGGAGCTGTTTTTT.

This chain uses TRBV6-1 with TRBJ1-5; D remains unclear. The CDR3 is 14 residues long. Germline V gene data show CDR1 as MNHNS and CDR2 as SASEGT. Between the trimmed V and J ends, which lost 2 bases and 2 bases, there was a span of 7 bases. The CDR3 bases are TGTGCCAGCAGTGAAACGGGAGGCAATCAGCCCCAGCATTTT. This gives the protein CASSETGGNQPQHF.

V usage is TRBV2 and J usage is TRBJ2-7, with 11 bases fitting TRBD1. CDR1 is SNHLY, CDR2 FYNNEI, per germline. V shed 5 bases and J 2 bases; nucleotides not matched to a gene: 5. The CDR3 is 15 amino acids. This chain's CDR3 is CASSPAGQGAYEQYF. CDR3 bases: TGTGCCAGCAGTCCGGCGGGACAGGGGGCCTACGAGCAGTACTTC.

The chain recombines TRBV11-2 with TRBJ2-1; TRBD2 agrees at 11 bases. The germline CDR1 and CDR2 sequences are SGHAT and FQNNGV. V dropped 1 base and J dropped 0; count of bases not matched to a gene: 8. The CDR3 runs 19 residues. The DNA for the CDR3 is TGTGCCAGCAGCTTAGGGCGGCTAGCGGGGGGTAGCTCCTACAATGAGCAGTTCTTC. Translating gives CASSLGRLAGGSSYNEQFF.

The chain combines TRBV27 with TRBJ2-1; 7 bases are a match to TRBD1. There are 16 residues in the CDR3. The germline V gene has CDR1 MNHEY and CDR2 SMNVEV (reference sequence). The junction had 15 bases not matched to a gene; V was cut back by 6 bases and J by 7 bases. CDR3 coding DNA: TGTGCCAGCAGCCTCCTGGGGACAGAATTTCTTAATGAGCAGTTCTTC. It specifies CASSLLGTEFLNEQFF.

This clone came up once. The J gene is TRBJ2-7, the V gene TRBV30; the D gene is possibly TRBD2 (6 bases). V was shortened by 0 bases and J by 4 bases, with 13 bases between the two germline ends. The CDR3 is 14 amino acids. Germline V lookup: CDR1 GTSNPN, CDR2 SVGIG (reference sequence). CDR3 nucleotide sequence: TGTGCCTGGAGTGTGAGGCGGGGCAAGTACGAGCAGTACTTC. It yields the protein CAWSVRRGKYEQYF.

The chain is built from TRBV2 and TRBJ1-5, with 9 bases aligning to TRBD1. J gave up 6 bases and V 6 bases, and 3 bases lay outside the gene matches. Germline values: CDR1 SNHLY, CDR2 FYNNEI. This CDR3 is 13 amino acids long. The CDR3 reads CASRGQGSQPQHF. CDR3 DNA sequence: TGTGCCAGCAGAGGACAGGGGAGTCAGCCCCAGCATTTT.

The chain uses TRBV18 and TRBJ1-5, with D unresolved. The germline V gene encodes CDR1 KGHSH and CDR2 LQKENI. The V gene lost 0 bases and the J gene lost 11 bases, with 20 bases spanning the gap. The CDR3 has 16 residues. The CDR3: CASSPPPTRNLGAQHF. The CDR3 DNA follows: TGTGCCAGCTCACCACCCCCGACGAGAAACCTAGGAGCCCAGCATTTT.

This chain links TRBV6-5 with TRBJ1-4; D is perhaps TRBD1 (5 bases). V lost 2 bases to trimming and J lost 5 bases, with 12 bases between them. The CDR3 loop spans 15 amino acids. The germline gives CDR1 MNHEY, CDR2 SVGAGI. The CDR3 here is CASSYAGRRNEKLFF. The CDR3 nucleotides read TGTGCCAGCAGTTACGCGGGACGGCGCAATGAAAAACTGTTTTTT.